This is a list of T cell receptor beta chains from one sample in a study of blood T cell repertoires in COVID-19. Repertoires were generated with immunoSEQ multiplex PCR, while TCRdb's copy carries only in-frame clones and drops some. The sample yields roughly 330,000 clones, 85% to 90% seen once. Source material: PBMCs or T cells enriched from blood (not recorded which). The receptors were gathered from a woman between 18 and 29 years old who had recovered from COVID-19. Each CDR3 is given with its conserved first and last residue. D genes are given only for firm matches. Not every row has a clone size; where given, it reads once, few, many or a size class.

V gene,clone size,J gene,D gene,CDR3 protein,CDR3 DNA
TRBV5-1,.,TRBJ2-5,.,CASSSATRGQETQYF,TGCGCCAGCAGTAGCGCGACCAGAGGTCAAGAGACCCAGTACTTC
TRBV27,once,TRBJ1-4,.,CASSPWGHEKLFF,TGTGCCAGCAGTCCGTGGGGGCATGAAAAACTGTTTTTT
TRBV5-4,.,TRBJ1-3,TRBD1,CASSLSGQGARNTIYF,TGTGCCAGCAGCTTGTCTGGGCAGGGGGCAAGAAACACCATATATTTT
TRBV2,few,TRBJ1-1,TRBD1,CASSGGQGNTEAFF,TGTGCCAGCAGTGGGGGACAGGGGAACACTGAAGCTTTCTTT
TRBV12-3/TRBV12-4,.,TRBJ1-1,TRBD1,CASRQGGTEAFF,TGTGCCAGCAGGCAGGGGGGCACTGAAGCTTTCTTT
TRBV6-5,.,TRBJ2-7,.,CASSRQGLYEQYF,TGTGCCAGCAGTCGACAGGGACTCTACGAGCAGTACTTC
TRBV10-3,many,TRBJ2-7,.,CAISESRAGARSYEQYF,TGTGCCATCAGTGAGTCGAGGGCAGGGGCCCGCTCCTACGAGCAGTACTTC
TRBV30,.,TRBJ2-1,TRBD2,CAWIGTSGRINEQFF,TGTGCCTGGATTGGGACTAGCGGGAGGATCAATGAGCAGTTCTTC
TRBV2,.,TRBJ1-6,.,CASTFLSEDSPLHF,TGTGCCAGCACGTTCCTGTCCGAGGATTCACCCCTCCACTTT
TRBV28,.,TRBJ1-5,.,CASSFQGRLSQPQHF,TGTGCCAGCAGTTTTCAGGGTCGACTGAGTCAGCCCCAGCATTTT
TRBV19,.,TRBJ2-6,.,CASSEISGANVLTF,TGTGCCAGTAGCGAGATCTCTGGGGCCAACGTCCTGACTTTC
TRBV5-4,.,TRBJ1-3,TRBD1,CASSWDRGNLGNTIYF,TGTGCCAGCAGCTGGGACAGGGGGAATCTGGGAAACACCATATATTTT
TRBV3-1/TRBV3-2,.,TRBJ2-1,TRBD2,CASSPRGSGGTYNEQFF,TGTGCCAGCAGCCCCAGAGGTAGCGGGGGAACCTACAATGAGCAGTTCTTC
TRBV28,.,TRBJ1-2,.,CASSSTEYGYTF,TGTGCCAGCAGCTCGACTGAATATGGCTACACCTTC
TRBV6-6,.,TRBJ2-7,.,CASSLPSTYEQYF,TGTGCCAGCAGTCTTCCATCCACCTACGAGCAGTACTTC
TRBV19,.,TRBJ1-1,.,CASSIAEVNTEAFF,TGTGCCAGTAGTATAGCGGAGGTGAACACTGAAGCTTTCTTT